This is a list of T cell receptor beta chains from one sample in a study of T cells in Graves' hyperthyroidism and ophthalmopathy. TCRdb re-called the multiplex PCR reads through MiXCR, storing one row per CDR3 protein. The sample holds roughly 580,000 distinct CDR3 sequences; around 14% are singletons and the top ten take almost 6%. Sequenced sample: blood. The source of these receptors is a woman aged 30 to 39 with Graves' hyperthyroidism that later progressed to Graves' ophthalmopathy. CDR3s include the opening cysteine and the closing phenylalanine or tryptophan. A D gene is named only where the DNA matches it firmly. Size is stated for part of the rows, as once, few or many counts, or as a class when the clone is expanded.

clone_size	d_call	v_call	j_call	cdr3_aa	cdr3_nt
many	.	TRBV2	TRBJ2-1	CASSDLAGSVESYNEQFF	TGTGCCAGCAGTGACCTCGCGGGGAGCGTTGAATCCTACAATGAGCAGTTCTTC
many	.	TRBV19	TRBJ1-5	CASSIMEYSNQPQHF	TGTGCCAGTAGTATAATGGAATATAGCAATCAGCCCCAGCATTTT
many	TRBD1	TRBV7-9	TRBJ1-2	CASSSLGGTGNYGYTF	TGTGCCAGCAGCTCCCTAGGGGGGACAGGGAACTATGGCTACACCTTC
few	.	TRBV7-2	TRBJ1-2	CATRTDRYGYTF	TGTGCCACCCGGACGGATCGCTATGGCTACACCTTC
.	.	TRBV7-8	TRBJ1-3	CASSPLVGGNSGNTIYF	TGTGCCAGCAGCCCCTTGGTGGGGGGAAACTCTGGAAACACCATATATTTT
many	.	TRBV28	TRBJ1-4	CASSFVGRATNEKLFF	TGTGCCAGCAGTTTCGTTGGCCGTGCAACTAATGAAAAACTGTTTTTT
once	TRBD2	TRBV6-2/TRBV6-3	TRBJ2-7	CASSFGTSGRAPYEQYF	TGTGCCAGCAGTTTCGGGACTAGCGGGAGGGCGCCCTACGAGCAGTACTTC
many	TRBD1	TRBV5-1	TRBJ2-7	CASSWGTGAGEQYF	TGCGCCAGCAGCTGGGGGACAGGCGCCGGCGAGCAGTACTTC
few	TRBD2	TRBV20-1	TRBJ2-7	CSARPPREAPYEQYF	TGCAGTGCTAGACCTCCGCGGGAGGCCCCCTACGAGCAGTACTTC
many	.	TRBV3-1	TRBJ1-6	CASSQSGALHF	TGTGCCAGCAGCCAGTCGGGAGCCCTCCACTTT
few	.	TRBV7-8	TRBJ2-4	CASSLSLRNSESRLAKNIQYF	TGTGCCAGCAGCTTATCCCTCAGAAATAGCGAGTCGAGATTAGCCAAAAACATTCAGTACTTC
many	TRBD2	TRBV15	TRBJ2-7	CATSRASGNYEQYF	TGTGCCACCAGCAGAGCTAGCGGCAACTACGAGCAGTACTTC
many	.	TRBV6-1	TRBJ1-2	CASSWTRGNYGYTF	TGTGCCAGCAGCTGGACCCGCGGTAACTATGGCTACACCTTC
.	.	TRBV4-1	TRBJ1-1	CASSQEEKGGRTTEAFF	TGCGCCAGCAGCCAAGAGGAAAAGGGCGGGCGGACCACTGAAGCTTTCTTT
many	TRBD2	TRBV5-1	TRBJ2-7	CASSLGTSGNREQYF	TGCGCCAGCAGCTTGGGGACTAGCGGGAATCGCGAGCAGTACTTC
many	TRBD2	TRBV5-1	TRBJ2-7	CASSATSGSSYEQYF	TGCGCCAGCAGCGCGACTAGCGGGAGCTCCTACGAGCAGTACTTC
many	.	TRBV20-1	TRBJ1-2	CSARTPRGYTF	TGCAGTGCCCGGACACCCCGGGGCTACACCTTC
many	.	TRBV2	TRBJ1-1	CASSETGGRTEAFF	TGTGCCAGCAGTGAGACCGGGGGAAGGACTGAAGCTTTCTTT
.	.	TRBV5-6	TRBJ1-2	CASSPGKSSYGYTF	TGTGCCAGCAGCCCCGGGAAATCGAGCTATGGCTACACCTTC
many	.	TRBV12-3/TRBV12-4	TRBJ1-4	CASSLASPGTTFEKLFF	TGTGCCAGCAGTTTAGCCTCCCCCGGGACAACCTTTGAAAAACTGTTTTTT
.	TRBD2	TRBV19	TRBJ2-7	CASSTLAIPYEQYF	TGTGCCAGTAGTACACTAGCGATCCCCTACGAGCAGTACTTC
.	.	TRBV10-3	TRBJ2-1	CAISESGAGRLGTINEQFF	TGTGCCATCAGTGAGTCGGGGGCAGGACGACTAGGTACGATTAATGAGCAGTTCTTC
.	TRBD1	TRBV30	TRBJ1-2	CAWSLIGTGEYGYTF	TGTGCCTGGAGCCTAATTGGGACAGGGGAGTATGGCTACACCTTC
.	TRBD1	TRBV15	TRBJ1-5	CATSRAGTGGGWQPQHF	TGTGCCACCAGCAGAGCCGGGACAGGGGGCGGGTGGCAGCCCCAGCATTTT
many	.	TRBV10-3	TRBJ1-1	CAISERGTEAFF	TGTGCCATCAGTGAGCGTGGCACTGAAGCTTTCTTT
few	.	TRBV19	TRBJ2-1	CASSLQPGILYNEQFF	TGTGCCAGTAGTCTCCAGCCGGGGATCCTATACAATGAGCAGTTCTTC
many	.	TRBV28	TRBJ2-1	CASSLSHPSYNEQFF	TGTGCCAGCAGTTTAAGCCACCCTTCCTACAATGAGCAGTTCTTC
few	.	TRBV12-5	TRBJ1-5	CASGLVQSGSQPQHF	TGTGCTAGTGGTTTGGTACAGTCAGGGAGTCAGCCCCAGCATTTT
few	TRBD2	TRBV27	TRBJ2-1	CASKLAGEQFF	TGTGCCAGCAAACTAGCGGGAGAGCAGTTCTTC
many	TRBD2	TRBV2	TRBJ2-7	CASSSTSGSNEQYF	TGTGCCAGCAGTTCGACTAGCGGGAGCAACGAGCAGTACTTC
many	TRBD1	TRBV28	TRBJ1-5	CASRPRTGLLNLNQPQHF	TGTGCCAGCAGGCCTCGGACAGGCCTACTAAATCTCAATCAGCCCCAGCATTTT
many	.	TRBV28	TRBJ1-2	CASSETGTTYGYTF	TGTGCCAGCAGCGAAACCGGGACAACCTATGGCTACACCTTC
.	.	TRBV4-1	TRBJ1-2	CASSQGGRGYTF	TGCGCCAGCAGCCAAGGGGGGAGAGGCTACACCTTC
.	.	TRBV5-1	TRBJ1-1	CASSSARVRSTEAFF	TGCGCCAGCAGCTCTGCCAGGGTGAGGAGCACTGAAGCTTTCTTT
.	.	TRBV28	TRBJ1-5	CASSFRGRRYQPQHF	TGTGCCAGCAGTTTTCGGGGGCGTAGATATCAGCCCCAGCATTTT
many	TRBD2	TRBV6-2/TRBV6-3	TRBJ2-7	CASSDRLAEFYEQYF	TGTGCCAGCAGTGACAGACTAGCGGAGTTCTACGAGCAGTACTTC
few	.	TRBV18	TRBJ2-1	CASSMGGDNEQFF	TGTGCCAGCTCTATGGGGGGAGACAATGAGCAGTTCTTC
many	TRBD1	TRBV6-5	TRBJ1-2	CASSYSKSGTGYGYTF	TGTGCCAGCAGTTACTCAAAGTCCGGGACAGGATATGGCTACACCTTC
once	TRBD2	TRBV5-4	TRBJ2-2	CASTGGRGVENTGELFF	TGTGCCTCGACGGGGGGGAGAGGAGTGGAGAACACCGGGGAGCTGTTTTTT
many	TRBD1	TRBV12-5	TRBJ1-5	CASDRTGGDQPQHF	TGTGCTAGTGATCGGACAGGGGGGGATCAGCCCCAGCATTTT
few	TRBD1	TRBV7-3	TRBJ1-4	CASSLTGTAVGKLFF	TGTGCCAGCAGCCTTACCGGGACAGCGGTTGGAAAACTGTTTTTT
few	.	TRBV6-2/TRBV6-3	TRBJ2-3	CASSYSWAGEGADTQYF	TGTGCCAGCAGTTACTCGTGGGCGGGAGAGGGGGCAGATACGCAGTATTTT
few	.	TRBV7-3	TRBJ2-3	CASSLKGKASTDTQYF	TGTGCCAGCAGCTTAAAAGGGAAGGCCAGCACAGATACGCAGTATTTT
many	.	TRBV2	TRBJ1-4	CASSEALGKDRAKLFF	TGTGCCAGCAGTGAAGCCCTGGGAAAGGACAGAGCCAAACTGTTTTTT
few	TRBD2	TRBV12-5	TRBJ2-2	CASGLVPLTSGRFAGELFF	TGTGCTAGTGGTTTGGTACCCCTGACTAGCGGGAGGTTTGCCGGGGAGCTGTTTTTT
.	.	TRBV15	TRBJ1-1	CATSSAGTAFF	TGTGCCACCAGCAGTGCCGGGACAGCTTTCTTT
many	.	TRBV28	TRBJ1-1	CASRQDFSMNTEAFF	TGTGCCAGCAGACAGGACTTCAGTATGAACACTGAAGCTTTCTTT
many	.	TRBV28	TRBJ1-1	CASSGLELNTEAFF	TGTGCCAGCAGTGGACTTGAACTTAACACTGAAGCTTTCTTT
many	.	TRBV20-1	TRBJ1-2	CSARLQARDGYTF	TGCAGTGCTAGACTCCAGGCTAGGGATGGCTACACCTTC
many	.	TRBV6-1	TRBJ1-2	CASSTTVNRGYGYTF	TGTGCCAGCAGTACGACAGTAAACCGGGGCTATGGCTACACCTTC
.	.	TRBV6-4	TRBJ2-1	CASSPGAGGSEQFF	TGTGCCAGCAGTCCCGGAGCGGGCGGAAGTGAGCAGTTCTTC
many	.	TRBV27	TRBJ1-1	CASSLSDNMNTEAFF	TGTGCCAGCAGTTTATCGGACAACATGAACACTGAAGCTTTCTTT
many	TRBD1	TRBV19	TRBJ2-1	CASTDRQGPNEQFF	TGTGCCAGTACCGACAGACAGGGTCCCAATGAGCAGTTCTTC
few	TRBD1	TRBV30	TRBJ2-7	CAWSVLYRGLGEQYF	TGTGCCTGGAGCGTACTGTACAGGGGGCTGGGGGAGCAGTACTTC
many	.	TRBV20-1	TRBJ1-5	CSARVWAAQDQPQHF	TGCAGTGCTAGAGTTTGGGCAGCCCAGGATCAGCCCCAGCATTTT
many	.	TRBV7-6	TRBJ2-3	CASSSHVSTDTQYF	TGTGCCAGCAGCTCCCACGTTAGCACAGATACGCAGTATTTT
many	TRBD2	TRBV7-2	TRBJ2-3	CASSYTSGTDTQYF	TGTGCCAGCAGCTATACTAGCGGGACCGATACGCAGTATTTT
few	TRBD2	TRBV18	TRBJ2-2	CASSRTSGRGNTGELFF	TGTGCCAGCTCACGAACAAGCGGGAGAGGGAACACCGGGGAGCTGTTTTTT